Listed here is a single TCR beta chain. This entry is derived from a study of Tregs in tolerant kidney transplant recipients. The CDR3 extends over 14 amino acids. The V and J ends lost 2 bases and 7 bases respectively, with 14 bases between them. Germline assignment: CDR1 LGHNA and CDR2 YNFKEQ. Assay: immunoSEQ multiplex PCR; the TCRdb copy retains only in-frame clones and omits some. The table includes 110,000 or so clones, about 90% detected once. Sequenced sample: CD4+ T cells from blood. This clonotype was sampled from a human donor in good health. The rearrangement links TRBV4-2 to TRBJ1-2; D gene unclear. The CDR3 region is CASSQTPAPVGYTF. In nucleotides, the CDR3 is TGTGCCAGCAGCCAAACCCCAGCCCCTGTTGGCTACACCTTC.